The clone carrying this TCR beta chain was picked up one time. Its antigen is currently unknown. V gave up 7 bases and J gave up 4 bases; unmatched junction bases: 16. The CDR3 contains 18 residues. The germline V gene encodes CDR1 MDHEN and CDR2 SYDVKM. TCRdb's table, derived via immunoSEQ multiplex PCR, lists solely in-frame clones and lacks some. The sample contains roughly 59,000 clones, almost 95% of which appear only once. The donors belonged to the approximately 120-subject validation cohort, separate from the approximately 700-subject first cohort. This sample is part of a study of cytomegalovirus exposure and HLA in healthy donors. Study-wide context: Later, an analysis reported that the 100 to 150 validation repertoires had used the same platform as the roughly 680 first-cohort repertoires.

The study's findings and limits: Clusters of TCRs from the first cohort tended to co-occur in the roughly 120 validation repertoires (as a later analysis found). The study put some 160 TCR beta chains on its list as cytomegalovirus-associated.

The clonotype was recovered from a young man in good health and CMV-seropositive. The gene calls are TRBV28 and TRBJ2-7, with 13 bases aligning to TRBD2. Material for sequencing was PBMCs. CDR3: CASTPSGGGTSGTYEQYF. The CDR3 region has the DNA TGTGCCAGCACTCCCTCAGGCGGGGGGACTAGCGGGACATACGAGCAGTACTTC.